Shown below are 26 T cell receptor beta chains from a single sample sequenced in a study of blood T cell repertoires in COVID-19. Only in-frame clones appear in the TCRdb table, and some are missing; sequencing was by immunoSEQ multiplex PCR. The table includes roughly 140,000 clones, roughly 84% detected once. What was sequenced was PBMCs or T cells enriched from blood (not recorded which). These receptors were taken from a woman aged 50 to 65 who had been exposed to COVID-19.

J is TRBJ1-2 and V is TRBV19; D possibly corresponds to TRBD1 (6 bases). Between the trimmed V and J ends, which lost 5 bases and 2 bases, there was a span of 12 bases. The germline gives CDR1 LNHDA, CDR2 SQIVND (reference sequence). The CDR3 is made up of 14 amino acids. CDR3 amino acids: CASSPHRVNYGYTF. For the CDR3, the DNA is TGTGCCAGTAGTCCCCACAGGGTCAACTATGGCTACACCTTC.

The chain is built from TRBV4-3 and TRBJ2-7; D uncertain. V was pared by 0 bases and J by 3 bases, with 6 bases between. This CDR3 spans 13 amino acids. Germline V gene lookup returns CDR1 LGHNA and CDR2 YSLEER. CDR3 in DNA: TGCGCCAGCAGCCAAGACCCCTTCTACGAGCAGTACTTC. Translating gives CASSQDPFYEQYF.

The sample holds a few counts of this clone. V is TRBV2 and J is TRBJ1-3; D remains unclear. Between the trimmed V and J ends, which lost 4 bases and 0 bases, there was a span of 7 bases. Germline V gene data show CDR1 as SNHLY and CDR2 as FYNNEI. The CDR3 is 14 residues long. The CDR3 DNA is TGTGCCAGCAGTGTCACGGTCTCTGGAAACACCATATATTTT. Its translation: CASSVTVSGNTIYF. Complete variable domain (other parts from reference TRBV2 and TRBJ1-3): EPEVTQTPSHQVTQMGQEVILRCVPISNHLYFYWYRQILGQKVEFLVSFYNNEISEKSEIFDDQFSVERPDGSNFTLKIRSTKLEDSAMYFCASSVTVSGNTIYFGEGSWLTVV.

This clone has a single count. The gene calls are TRBV12-5 and TRBJ2-3; D remains ambiguous. V lost 0 bases and J lost 4, with 5 bases in between. The CDR3 contains 13 residues. Germline CDR1 reads LGHNT; CDR2 reads FRNRAP. CDR3 loop: CASGLVRADTQYF. The CDR3 nucleotides read TGTGCTAGTGGTTTGGTACGGGCAGATACGCAGTATTTT.

The chain is built from TRBV11-2 and TRBJ2-6; D may be TRBD1 (6 bases). Germline V lookup: CDR1 SGHAT, CDR2 FQNNGV. The V gene lost 10 bases and the J gene lost 2 bases, with 18 bases spanning the gap. The CDR3 totals 16 residues. The CDR3 is CATTTYTGPGANVLTF. DNA of the CDR3: TGTGCCACCACGACCTACACAGGGCCTGGGGCCAACGTCCTGACTTTC.

In regard to this clone: The same CDR3 also results from other DNA sequences found in this sample. V usage is TRBV5-1 and J usage is TRBJ1-6; 7 bases are shared with TRBD1. The CDR3 runs 14 residues. V dropped 0 bases and J dropped 6; count of bases not matched to a gene: 0. CDR1 is SGHRS, CDR2 YFSETQ, per germline. Here the CDR3 DNA reads TGCGCCAGCAGCTTGGGACAGGGTAATTCACCCCTCCACTTT. Translation gives CASSLGQGNSPLHF.

The table lists this clone with a count of one. The chain employs TRBV6-2 or TRBV6-3 and TRBJ1-1, with D hard to call. This CDR3 region has 15 residues. Germline assignment: CDR1 MNHEY and CDR2 SVGEGT. V lost 4 bases and J lost 2, with 14 bases in between. The CDR3 protein is CASSSVASRNTEAFF. In DNA form, the CDR3 reads TGTGCCAGCAGTTCCGTAGCCAGTCGTAACACTGAAGCTTTCTTT.

V and J are TRBV4-2 and TRBJ1-5; possibly TRBD1 for D (5 bases). V lost 0 bases and J 3 bases, leaving 21 bases between the germline ends. From germline, CDR1 is LGHNA and CDR2 YNFKEQ. The CDR3 has 19 amino acids. This CDR3 is CASSQEAGYQPGFNQPQHF. The CDR3 DNA reads as TGTGCCAGCAGCCAAGAGGCAGGGTATCAACCCGGGTTCAATCAGCCCCAGCATTTT.

This chain links TRBV3-1 (or the pseudogene TRBV3-2) with TRBJ2-6; D gene unclear. V was clipped by 4 bases and J by 4 bases, with 17 bases between them. The CDR3 sequence is 17 residues long. Germline lookup yields CDR1 LGHDT and CDR2 YNNKEL (reference sequence). CDR3 sequence: CASSRGSAFGGANVLTF. In DNA form, the CDR3 reads TGTGCCAGCAGCCGAGGCAGTGCCTTCGGGGGGGCCAACGTCCTGACTTTC.

The chain uses TRBV2 and TRBJ1-1; possibly TRBD1 for D (5 bases). This CDR3 region has 14 residues. Trimming stripped 4 bases from V and 1 base from J, with 10 bases between. Germline CDR1 reads SNHLY; CDR2 reads FYNNEI. CDR3 coding DNA: TGTGCCAGCAGTGGTCAGGGCCCGAACACTGAAGCTTTCTTT. This translates into CASSGQGPNTEAFF.

Here the CDR3 DNA reads TGTGCCAGCAGCCCAGGACAGGCCAATGGAGATACGCAGTATTTT. Residues: CASSPGQANGDTQYF. The rearrangement links TRBV7-6 to TRBJ2-3; 7 nucleotides align to TRBD1. Trimming took 5 bases from V and 5 from J; bases not matched to a gene: 10. Germline assignment: CDR1 SGHVS and CDR2 FNYEAQ. This CDR3 has 15 amino acids.

J is TRBJ1-1 and V is TRBV11-3, with TRBD1 as a possible D gene (6 bases). V lost 0 bases, J lost 1 base, and 12 bases lay in between. Germline V gene sequence: CDR1 SGHNT, CDR2 YENEEA. The CDR3 extends over 16 amino acids. CDR3 loop: CASSLDAGARNTEAFF. The CDR3 DNA reads as TGTGCCAGCAGCTTAGATGCGGGGGCGCGGAACACTGAAGCTTTCTTT. Combining the CDR3 with reference TRBV11-3 and TRBJ1-1 gives the whole variable domain EAGVVQSPRYKIIEKKQPVAFWCNPISGHNTLYWYLQNLGQGPELLIRYENEEAVDDSQLPKDRFSAERLKGVDSTLKIQPAELGDSAVYLCASSLDAGARNTEAFFGQGTRLTVV.

Only one count was recorded for this clone. The chain joins TRBV5-4 to TRBJ1-3, with D possibly being TRBD1 (5 bases). The CDR3 is made up of 15 amino acids. Germline loops: CDR1 SGHNT, CDR2 YYREEE (reference sequence). V was shortened by 4 bases and J by 1 base, with 12 bases between the two germline ends. The CDR3, as DNA: TGTGCCAGCAGCCCCGGGGGGGGGTCTGGAAACACCATATATTTT. Translated: CASSPGGGSGNTIYF.

A remark on this clone: Other DNA sequences in this specimen translate into the identical CDR3. The chain recombines TRBV5-1 with TRBJ2-1; 7 bases match TRBD2. The CDR3 spans 15 residues. The J segment lost 1 base and the V segment lost 0 bases, leaving 1 base of the junction unmatched. Germline CDR1 reads SGHRS; CDR2 reads YFSETQ. CDR3 sequence: CASSLVAGSYNEQFF. CDR3 nucleotides: TGCGCCAGCAGCTTGGTAGCGGGTTCCTACAATGAGCAGTTCTTC.

The rearrangement links TRBV9 to TRBJ1-1; no clear D. Germline CDR1 is SGDLS and CDR2 is YYNGEE. V lost 0 bases to trimming and J lost 5 bases, with 14 bases between them. The CDR3 sequence is 15 residues long. The CDR3 DNA follows: TGTGCCAGCAGCGTAGGGCGGGCCCAAGGGACTGAAGCTTTCTTT. This sequence encodes CASSVGRAQGTEAFF.

The V call is TRBV9, the J call TRBJ1-2; no clear D gene. The CDR3 is 14 residues long. The ends were cut back, 4 bases at V and 5 bases at J, with 15 bases in the middle. CDR1 and CDR2 (germline): SGDLS, YYNGEE. The CDR3 region is CASSLGGRVYGYTF. The DNA for the CDR3 is TGTGCCAGCAGCTTGGGCGGGCGAGTGTATGGCTACACCTTC.

The chain combines TRBV7-8 with TRBJ1-1; D remains ambiguous. V lost 4 bases and J 4 bases, leaving 10 bases between the germline ends. The germline V gene has CDR1 SGHVS and CDR2 FQNEAQ. The CDR3 runs to 13 residues. CDR3 sequence: CASSSSGVTEAFF. The CDR3 DNA reads as TGTGCCAGCAGCTCTAGCGGGGTCACTGAAGCTTTCTTT.

The chain joins TRBV7-2 to TRBJ1-5, with D tentatively TRBD1 (5 bases). The CDR3 covers 15 residues. V was trimmed by 1 base and J by 2 bases, leaving 9 bases between them. Looked up from germline, CDR1 is SGHTA and CDR2 is FQGNSA. The CDR3 loop is CASSLVSGGNQPQHF. The DNA for the CDR3 is TGTGCCAGCAGCTTAGTGTCGGGGGGCAATCAGCCCCAGCATTTT.

Concerning this clone: Distinct nucleotide sequences in the sample also encode this CDR3. CDR3 DNA: TGTGCCAGCAGCAGAAGCGGAAGCTCCTACAATGAGCAGTTCTTC. The encoded protein is CASSRSGSSYNEQFF. V gene TRBV3-1 (or the pseudogene TRBV3-2) combines with J gene TRBJ2-1; tentative D call: TRBD2 (5 bases). The CDR3 runs 15 residues. The germline V gene encodes CDR1 LGHDT and CDR2 YNNKEL (reference sequence). V was pared by 5 bases and J by 0 bases, with 11 bases between.

The rearrangement links TRBV29-1 to TRBJ2-3, with 7 bases aligning to TRBD1. V lost 7 bases to trimming and J lost 4 bases; unmatched junction nucleotides: 5. The germline CDR1 and CDR2 sequences are SQVTM and ANQGSEA. The CDR3 covers 12 residues. CDR3 DNA: TGCAGCGCGAGACAGGGCCCAGATACGCAGTATTTT. This encodes CSARQGPDTQYF.

V and J are TRBV11-2 and TRBJ2-7, with 8 bases lining up with TRBD1. V gave up 5 bases and J gave up 3 bases; unmatched junction bases: 9. The CDR3 extends over 15 amino acids. The germline V gene has CDR1 SGHAT and CDR2 FQNNGV. This chain's CDR3 is CASSPPGRGHYEQYF. CDR3 sequence (DNA): TGTGCCAGCAGCCCGCCCGGCAGGGGGCACTACGAGCAGTACTTC.

V is TRBV7-6 and J is TRBJ1-3; D uncertain. Germline loops: CDR1 SGHVS, CDR2 FNYEAQ. This CDR3 contains 13 residues. Trimming left V 4 bases short and J 2 bases short, with 6 bases between. CDR3 region: CASSSFPGNTIYF. The CDR3 DNA reads TGTGCCAGCAGCTCCTTCCCTGGAAACACCATATATTTT.

The chain couples TRBV18 to TRBJ2-3; the match to TRBD1 covers 7 bases. This CDR3 is built from 13 residues. With 6 bases clipped from V and 4 bases from J, the junction kept 4 bases outside the gene matches. Germline V lookup: CDR1 KGHSH, CDR2 LQKENI. CDR3 amino acids: CASSTGKADTQYF. The CDR3 DNA is TGTGCCAGCTCGACAGGGAAGGCAGATACGCAGTATTTT.

The chain has TRBV7-2 and TRBJ2-2, with 9 bases matching TRBD2. Per the germline V gene, CDR1 is SGHTA and CDR2 is FQGNSA. The CDR3 runs to 16 residues. V shed 2 bases and J 3 bases; nucleotides not matched to a gene: 4. The CDR3 nucleotides are TGTGCCAGCAGCTTACAAGCGGGGGGCTACACCGGGGAGCTGTTTTTT. This codes for CASSLQAGGYTGELFF.

The V and J genes are TRBV6-5 and TRBJ2-7, with unresolved D. This CDR3 is built from 11 residues. V was pared by 8 bases and J by 3 bases, with 8 bases between. Germline-derived CDR1 and CDR2 are MNHEY and SVGAGI. The CDR3 here is CASRLFYEQYF. DNA for the CDR3: TGTGCCAGCCGCCTATTCTACGAGCAGTACTTC.

In its sample, this clone was seen once. The genes are TRBV5-1 and TRBJ2-5; TRBD1 matches at 7 bases. V shed 2 bases, J shed 1 base, and the junction held 17 bases outside the gene matches. From germline, CDR1 is SGHRS and CDR2 YFSETQ. The CDR3 sequence is 19 residues long. The CDR3 sequence: CASSFSSIGTGAFQETQYF. CDR3 DNA: TGCGCCAGCAGCTTCAGCAGTATAGGCACAGGGGCCTTCCAAGAGACCCAGTACTTC. The full variable domain, in which reference TRBV5-1 and TRBJ2-5 provide the parts outside the CDR3, is KAGVTQTPRYLIKTRGQQVTLSCSPISGHRSVSWYQQTPGQGLQFLFEYFSETQRNKGNFPGRFSGRQFSNSRSEMNVSTLELGDSALYLCASSFSSIGTGAFQETQYFGPGTRLLVL.